The next 9 T cell receptor beta chains were all read from a single sample in a study of vaccination and CD4 T cells after COVID-19. The treatment here: roughly ten-day PBMC culture with coronavirus spike peptide pools or control peptides (ViraFEST assay). Researchers used the Oncomine TCR Beta short-read assay to sequence DNA from cultured CD4+ T cells. TCRdb independently ran MiXCR on the PCR reads; one entry per CDR3 protein. The data contain roughly 20,000 distinct CDR3 sequences, over 45% of them singletons. Antigens for these TCRs are unknown. The sequenced sample consisted of cultured CD4+ T cells from blood. The receptors stem from a human donor with COVID-19.

In its sample, this clonotype was seen once. The rearrangement joins TRBV6-2 or TRBV6-3 to TRBJ2-7, with D possibly TRBD1 on 6 matching bases. V lost 5 bases, J lost 5 bases, and 19 bases lay in between. This CDR3 comprises 15 residues. Germline V gene sequence: CDR1 MNHEY, CDR2 SVGEGT. The CDR3 loop is CASSRNPDRSNEQYF. For the CDR3, the DNA is TGTGCCAGCAGTCGTAACCCCGACAGGTCCAACGAGCAGTACTTC.

This chain uses TRBV20-1 with TRBJ2-5; a weak D match, TRBD2 (6 bases). Germline assignment: CDR1 DFQATT and CDR2 SNEGSKA (reference sequence). V was trimmed by 6 bases and J by 4 bases, leaving 15 bases between them. The CDR3 consists of 13 residues. Written as DNA, the CDR3 is TGCAGTGCGCCTTTTTCCGGGGGAGAGACCCAGTACTTC. As protein: CSAPFSGGETQYF.

The chain employs TRBV6-1 and TRBJ1-3, with D hard to call. The CDR3 runs to 14 residues. V gave up 1 base and J gave up 0 bases, with 4 bases separating them. The germline gives CDR1 MNHNS, CDR2 SASEGT. This chain's CDR3 is CASSEGNSGNTIYF. The CDR3 DNA reads TGTGCCAGCAGTGAAGGGAACTCTGGAAACACCATATATTTT.

This clonotype has a handful of counts. The chain links TRBV6-1 to TRBJ2-4; 9 nucleotides align to TRBD2. The V gene's germline CDR1 is MNHNS and CDR2 SASEGT. Trimming at V came to 2 bases and at J to 7 bases, leaving 12 bases not matched to a gene. CDR3 size: 17 residues. The CDR3 reads CASSERAIAGAGNIQYF. CDR3 DNA: TGTGCCAGCAGTGAACGGGCGATAGCGGGGGCTGGCAACATTCAGTACTTC.

In its sample, this clonotype was seen a few times. The chain employs TRBV20-1 and TRBJ2-3, with D possibly being TRBD1 or TRBD2 (5 bases each). The CDR3 runs 14 residues. The V gene's germline CDR1 is DFQATT and CDR2 SNEGSKA (reference sequence). V lost 6 bases and J 5 bases, leaving 18 bases between the germline ends. CDR3 DNA: TGCAGTGCCCGTGGGGGAGCGGTTGAAGATACGCAGTATTTT. Translated, it gives CSARGGAVEDTQYF.

V gene TRBV20-1 combines with J gene TRBJ2-7; D is possibly TRBD1 or TRBD2 (6 bases each). Germline V gene lookup returns CDR1 DFQATT and CDR2 SNEGSKA (reference sequence). This CDR3 has 13 residues. The V end lost 0 bases, the J end lost 4 bases, and 10 bases lay between the germline ends. Written as DNA, the CDR3 is TGCAGTGCTAGAGACCAGGGGAGGTACGAGCAGTACTTC. The encoded protein is CSARDQGRYEQYF.

This clonotype turned up a few times. This chain uses TRBV6-1 with TRBJ2-2, with 7 bases identical to TRBD1. The CDR3 loop spans 15 amino acids. V was pared by 6 bases and J by 3 bases, with 7 bases of the junction left unmatched. Germline V gene lookup returns CDR1 MNHNS and CDR2 SASEGT. The CDR3 loop is CASRWTGLDTGELFF. CDR3 nucleotide sequence: TGTGCCAGCAGATGGACAGGATTAGACACCGGGGAGCTGTTTTTT.

A few counts support this clonotype. The chain is built from TRBV30 and TRBJ1-5; no definite D call. Per germline, CDR1 GTSNPN and CDR2 SVGIG (reference sequence). Deletions cut 2 bases from V and 11 bases from J, with 10 bases between. CDR3 size: 11 residues. The CDR3 region is CAWSIGESQHF. The CDR3 region has the DNA TGTGCCTGGAGTATTGGGGAATCCCAGCATTTT. Full variable domain (missing parts from reference TRBV30 and TRBJ1-5): SQTIHQWPATLVQPVGSPLSLECTVEGTSNPNLYWYRQAAGRGLQLLFYSVGIGQISSEVPQNLSASRPQDRQFILSSKKLLLSDSGFYLCAWSIGESQHFGDGTRLSIL.

The rearrangement uses TRBV11-2 and TRBJ2-4, with 11 bases aligning to TRBD2. Germline CDR1 is SGHAT and CDR2 is FQNNGV. V gave up 1 base and J gave up 10 bases; unmatched junction bases: 6. The CDR3 has 15 residues. The CDR3 is CASSLALAGEWIQYF. The CDR3 nucleotides read TGTGCCAGCAGCTTAGCACTAGCGGGGGAGTGGATTCAGTACTTC.